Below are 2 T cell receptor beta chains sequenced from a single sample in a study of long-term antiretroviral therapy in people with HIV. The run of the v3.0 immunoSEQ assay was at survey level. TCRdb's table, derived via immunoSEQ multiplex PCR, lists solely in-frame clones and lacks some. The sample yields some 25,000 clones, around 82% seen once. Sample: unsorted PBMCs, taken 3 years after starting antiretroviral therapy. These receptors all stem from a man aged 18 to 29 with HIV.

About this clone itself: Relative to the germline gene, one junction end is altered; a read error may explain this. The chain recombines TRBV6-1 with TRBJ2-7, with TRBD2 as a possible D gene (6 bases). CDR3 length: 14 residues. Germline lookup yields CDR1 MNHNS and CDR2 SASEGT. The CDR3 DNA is TGTGCCAGCAGGGAAGCGGGTCTCTCCTACGAGCAGTACTTC. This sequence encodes CASREAGLSYEQYF.

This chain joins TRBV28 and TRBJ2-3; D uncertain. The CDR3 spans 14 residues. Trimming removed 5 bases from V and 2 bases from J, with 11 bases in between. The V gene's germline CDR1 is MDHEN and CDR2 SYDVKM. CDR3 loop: CASSPPRHTDTQYF. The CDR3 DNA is TGTGCCAGCAGTCCCCCCCGACACACAGATACGCAGTATTTT.